This T cell receptor (beta chain) was identified during a study of cytomegalovirus exposure and HLA in healthy donors. Nominally healthy donors were sampled, though unrecorded immune exposures were likely. V was pared by 2 bases and J by 5 bases, with 11 bases of the junction left unmatched. The CDR3 length is 16 residues. Germline CDR1 KGHSH, CDR2 LQKENI. Vbeta (60) and Jbeta (13) primers were used in the PCR. The method was immunoSEQ multiplex PCR; TCRdb's version includes in-frame clones alone and lacks a portion of them. In the table there are over 130,000 clones, about four fifths of which are singletons.

The sequenced sample consisted of PBMCs. This sequence joins TRBV18 and TRBJ2-5, with 7 bases matching TRBD2. This receptor was taken from a woman aged 40 to 50 in good health and CMV-seropositive. Here the CDR3 DNA reads TGTGCCAGCTCACCAACATTAAGCGGGGAGGGCGAGACCCAGTACTTC. Translation gives CASSPTLSGEGETQYF.